The 24 T cell receptor beta chains presented below share a single source sample, sequenced in a study of T cells in Graves' hyperthyroidism and ophthalmopathy. There were TCR beta CDR3 regions amplified from RNA transcripts. A first-round RT-PCR of the TCR CDR3 used the HTBI primer set. One entry per CDR3 protein results from TCRdb running MiXCR on the multiplex PCR reads. The sample records roughly 500,000 distinct CDR3 sequences, about 15% being singletons. Sequencing input: blood. Receptors originate from a woman aged 25-40 years with Graves' ophthalmopathy.

At least ten counts were recorded for this clonotype. This chain connects TRBV7-2 to TRBJ1-2; weak D call: TRBD1 (6 bases). CDR3 size: 13 residues. Trimming took 4 bases from V and 3 from J, leaving 9 bases between them. From germline, CDR1 is SGHTA and CDR2 FQGNSA. The CDR3, as DNA: TGTGCCAGCAGCTCCGACAGGTACTATGGCTACACCTTC. Its translation is CASSSDRYYGYTF.

This clonotype was counted only a few times. This CDR3 reads CSGETSGNYEQYF. The CDR3 DNA sequence: TGCAGTGGTGAGACTAGCGGGAACTACGAGCAGTACTTC. The chain couples TRBV20-1 to TRBJ2-7; TRBD2 matches 11 bases. From germline, CDR1 is DFQATT and CDR2 SNEGSKA (reference sequence). The trim removed 7 bases at V and 3 bases at J, leaving 5 bases unmatched. CDR3 length equals 13 residues.

This clonotype came up a few times. The chain couples TRBV2 to TRBJ2-2, with D perhaps matching TRBD1 or TRBD2 (5 bases each). The V gene's germline CDR1 is SNHLY and CDR2 FYNNEI. There are 16 residues in the CDR3. V was trimmed by 3 bases and J by 1 base, leaving 12 bases between them. CDR3 amino acids: CASSDAGTGNTGELFF. CDR3 coding DNA: TGTGCCAGCAGTGACGCCGGGACGGGGAACACCGGGGAGCTGTTTTTT.

The chain links TRBV28 to TRBJ2-7; D is unclear. This CDR3 has 11 residues. Germline CDR1 is MDHEN and CDR2 is SYDVKM. Trimming took 4 bases from V and 7 from J, leaving 8 bases between them. DNA for the CDR3: TGTGCCAGCAGTTGGGATCGGGAGCAGTACTTC. Translating gives CASSWDREQYF.

This clonotype appeared many times. The rearrangement uses TRBV18 and TRBJ2-3; D unclear. Trimming left V 2 bases short and J 0 bases short, with 3 bases between. The CDR3 spans 13 residues. CDR1 and CDR2 (germline): KGHSH, LQKENI. In nucleotides, the CDR3 is TGTGCCAGCTCACCATTCAGCACAGATACGCAGTATTTT. It yields the protein CASSPFSTDTQYF. Full variable domain (missing parts from reference TRBV18 and TRBJ2-3): NAGVMQNPRHLVRRRGQEARLRCSPMKGHSHVYWYRQLPEEGLKFMVYLQKENIIDESGMPKERFSAEFPKEGPSILRIQQVVRGDSAAYFCASSPFSTDTQYFGPGTRLTVL.

The J gene is TRBJ2-1, the V gene TRBV25-1, with a possible D match to TRBD2 (6 bases). Germline CDR1 reads MGHDK; CDR2 reads SYGVNS. V lost 3 bases to trimming and J lost 3 bases, with 9 bases between them. There are 14 residues in the CDR3. For the CDR3, the DNA is TGTGCCAGCAGTGAGGGGGGTCTCTACAATGAGCAGTTCTTC. This translates into CASSEGGLYNEQFF.

The chain uses TRBV6-1 and TRBJ1-3; no definite D call. The V and J ends lost 6 bases and 0 bases respectively, with 9 bases between them. The CDR3 has 14 residues. The germline V gene encodes CDR1 MNHNS and CDR2 SASEGT. The DNA for the CDR3 is TGTGCCAGCAGAACAGCGGTCTCTGGAAACACCATATATTTT. This gives the protein CASRTAVSGNTIYF.

This clonotype was counted only a few times. The V and J genes are TRBV5-1 and TRBJ2-3, with TRBD2 matching over 8 bases. Germline CDR1 SGHRS, CDR2 YFSETQ. V trimming: 3 bases; J trimming: 4 bases; junction bases outside the gene matches: 7. CDR3 length equals 15 residues. The CDR3 is CASSSRSGNADTQYF. DNA of the CDR3: TGCGCCAGCAGCTCCCGTAGCGGGAACGCAGATACGCAGTATTTT.

The chain carries TRBV14 and TRBJ2-1; 9 nucleotides agree with TRBD2. CDR1 is SGHDN, CDR2 FVKESK, per germline. CDR3 length: 16 residues. After removal of 5 bases from V and 2 bases from J, the junction contained 7 bases not matched to a gene. CDR3 loop: CASSGVREGPYNEQFF. The CDR3 region has the DNA TGTGCCAGCAGCGGGGTGCGGGAGGGCCCCTACAATGAGCAGTTCTTC.

There are many counts of this clonotype. This rearrangement joins TRBV20-1 to TRBJ2-3; TRBD2 aligns across 9 bases. CDR3 size: 17 residues. CDR1 is DFQATT and CDR2 is SNEGSKA in the germline V gene (reference sequence). Germline trimming cut 0 bases from V and 3 bases from J; bases unmatched to any gene: 10. CDR3 DNA sequence: TGCAGTGCTAGAGATTTCCTAGGGACTAGCAAAACAGATACGCAGTATTTT. Translation: CSARDFLGTSKTDTQYF.

The chain has TRBV20-1 and TRBJ2-3, with TRBD2 identical over 11 bases. Germline values: CDR1 DFQATT, CDR2 SNEGSKA (reference sequence). CDR3 length: 16 amino acids. Trimming took 2 bases from V and 4 from J; bases not matched to a gene: 8. CDR3: CSARQFSGRAPDTQYF. The CDR3 nucleotides read TGCAGTGCTAGACAATTTAGCGGGAGGGCCCCAGATACGCAGTATTTT.

The V call is TRBV6-2 or TRBV6-3, the J call TRBJ1-5; D is perhaps TRBD1 (5 bases). The CDR3 totals 16 residues. V dropped 11 bases and J dropped 8 bases, with 28 bases sitting between them. Germline assignment: CDR1 MNHEY and CDR2 SVGEGT. Written as DNA, the CDR3 is TGTGCCTCCGCCAACTATCACCGGGACGCCTTTAAGCCCCAGCATTTT. Protein sequence: CASANYHRDAFKPQHF.

This clonotype occurred many times. CDR3 amino acids: CASSLVPLSGANVLTF. CDR3 nucleotide sequence: TGTGCCAGCAGCTTAGTTCCCCTCTCTGGGGCCAACGTCCTGACTTTC. J is TRBJ2-6 and V is TRBV11-2; D remains unclear. The germline CDR1 and CDR2 sequences are SGHAT and FQNNGV. The CDR3 has 16 residues. Trimming cost V 1 base and J 0 bases, with 7 bases left between them.

This clonotype has more than one count but fewer than ten. The chain employs TRBV24-1 and TRBJ1-2; possibly TRBD1 for D (6 bases). The V gene lost 1 base and the J gene lost 8 bases, with 16 bases spanning the gap. CDR3 size: 15 residues. Germline V lookup: CDR1 KGHDR, CDR2 SFDVKD. The CDR3 DNA reads TGTGCCACCAGTGATTTCCAAACAGGGTTCGGAGGCTACACCTTC. Amino acid sequence: CATSDFQTGFGGYTF.

This clonotype was found a few times. The V and J genes are TRBV28 and TRBJ2-2, with 13 positions matching TRBD2. V lost 5 bases to trimming and J lost 6 bases; unmatched junction nucleotides: 6. The length of the CDR3 is 16 residues. Looked up from germline, CDR1 is MDHEN and CDR2 is SYDVKM. The CDR3 nucleotides read TGTGCCAGCAGTGGACTAGCGGGAGCCACGGCCGGGGAGCTGTTTTTT. Translation: CASSGLAGATAGELFF.

This clonotype has ten or more counts. This chain uses TRBV18 with TRBJ1-5; no clear D gene. V lost 3 bases, J lost 2 bases, and 14 bases lay in between. This CDR3 has 16 amino acids. Germline assignment: CDR1 KGHSH and CDR2 LQKENI. In DNA, the CDR3 is TGTGCCAGCTCACCGAGGCAGCCCAACGGCAATCAGCCCCAGCATTTT. This codes for CASSPRQPNGNQPQHF. Looking up the rest from reference TRBV18 and TRBJ1-5 gives the full variable domain: NAGVMQNPRHLVRRRGQEARLRCSPMKGHSHVYWYRQLPEEGLKFMVYLQKENIIDESGMPKERFSAEFPKEGPSILRIQQVVRGDSAAYFCASSPRQPNGNQPQHFGDGTRLSIL.

Concerning this clonotype itself: This clone may be a read error of a much larger clone one base away. This chain connects TRBV7-3 to TRBJ2-7, with D possibly being TRBD2 (6 bases). CDR1 and CDR2 (germline): SGHTA, FQGTGA. The CDR3 extends over 14 amino acids. The CDR3 region has the DNA TGTACCAGCAGCCCTAGCGAGAACTCCTACGAGCAGTACTTC. Encoded protein: CTSSPSENSYEQYF.

This clonotype was seen more than once but under ten times. This chain uses TRBV4-3 with TRBJ2-3, with 9 bases lining up with TRBD2. The germline V gene has CDR1 LGHNA and CDR2 YSLEER. Germline trimming cut 2 bases from V and 2 bases from J; bases unmatched to any gene: 11. This CDR3 contains 18 residues. The CDR3 sequence: CASSQQGWASGATDTQYF. CDR3 DNA: TGCGCCAGCAGCCAACAGGGGTGGGCTAGCGGGGCCACAGATACGCAGTATTTT.

This clonotype was picked up many times. The chain recombines TRBV6-1 with TRBJ2-1; weak D call: TRBD1 (8 bases). Trimming took 1 base from V and 8 from J, leaving 18 bases between them. Germline CDR1 reads MNHNS; CDR2 reads SASEGT. The CDR3 is 16 amino acids. The DNA for the CDR3 is TGTGCCAGCAGTGAAGGGGGGGGCAGGGGGCATTATGAGCAGTTCTTC. It is translated as CASSEGGGRGHYEQFF.

This clonotype was recorded a few times. V usage is TRBV28 and J usage is TRBJ1-2; D not resolved. Between the trimmed V and J ends, which lost 4 bases and 2 bases, there was a span of 14 bases. The CDR3 runs 15 residues. Germline lookup yields CDR1 MDHEN and CDR2 SYDVKM. CDR3 in amino acids: CASSSPLRTNYGYTF. CDR3 nucleotide sequence: TGTGCCAGCAGTTCGCCGCTGCGTACCAACTATGGCTACACCTTC.

This clonotype has a handful of counts. The chain is built from TRBV7-2 and TRBJ1-1; D remains ambiguous. The V end was cut by 6 bases, the J end by 2 bases, with 10 bases between. This CDR3 comprises 13 residues. From germline, CDR1 is SGHTA and CDR2 FQGNSA. CDR3 nucleotide sequence: TGTGCCAGCAGTCCTCTTTTTAACACTGAAGCTTTCTTT. Translation: CASSPLFNTEAFF.

The chain links TRBV6-2 or TRBV6-3 to TRBJ2-7; D gene uncertain. Germline V gene lookup returns CDR1 MNHEY and CDR2 SVGEGT. The V and J ends lost 8 bases and 2 bases respectively, with 10 bases between them. The CDR3 runs to 12 residues. CDR3 bases: TGTGCCAGCGGCAAGCTAACCTACGAGCAGTACTTC. As protein: CASGKLTYEQYF.

The table lists this clonotype with a few counts. The V call is TRBV5-5, the J call TRBJ1-2; D gene unclear. The germline V and J ends were trimmed by 5 bases and 5 bases, with 16 bases remaining between them. The CDR3 covers 14 residues. Per the germline V gene, CDR1 is SGHKS and CDR2 is YYEKEE (reference sequence). The CDR3, as DNA: TGTGCCAGCAGTTACTCCCCGGGAAGATATGGCTACACCTTC. Amino acids: CASSYSPGRYGYTF.

This clonotype has at least ten counts. The chain has TRBV7-9 and TRBJ2-1; D not certain. V was cut by 6 bases and J by 7 bases, with 10 bases left in between. CDR3 length: 12 residues. Germline V CDR1 and CDR2: SEHNR, FQNEAQ (reference sequence). CDR3 coding DNA: TGTGCCAGCAGAAAAGACCGGAATGAGCAGTTCTTC. The encoded protein is CASRKDRNEQFF.